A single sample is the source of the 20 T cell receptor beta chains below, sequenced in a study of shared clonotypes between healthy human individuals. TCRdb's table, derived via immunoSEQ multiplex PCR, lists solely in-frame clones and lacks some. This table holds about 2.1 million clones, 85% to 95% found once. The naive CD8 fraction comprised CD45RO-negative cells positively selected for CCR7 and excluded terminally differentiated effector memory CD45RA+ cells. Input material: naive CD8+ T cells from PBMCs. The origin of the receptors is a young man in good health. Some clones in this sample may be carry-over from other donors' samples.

The CDR3 DNA reads TGTGCCAGCAGTTTCTCACAGGGCGTCCACGAGCAGTACTTC. Its protein is CASSFSQGVHEQYF. The chain links TRBV27 to TRBJ2-7, with D perhaps matching TRBD1 (6 bases). V was trimmed by 3 bases and J by 5 bases, leaving 14 bases between them. CDR1 is MNHEY, CDR2 SMNVEV, per germline (reference sequence). The CDR3 is made up of 14 amino acids.

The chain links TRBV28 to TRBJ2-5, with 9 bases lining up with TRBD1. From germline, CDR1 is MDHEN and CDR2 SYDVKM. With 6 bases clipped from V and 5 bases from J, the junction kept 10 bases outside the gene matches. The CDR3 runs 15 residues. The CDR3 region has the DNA TGTGCCAGCAGGTCGACAGGGGGTATTTTGGAGACCCAGTACTTC. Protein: CASRSTGGILETQYF.

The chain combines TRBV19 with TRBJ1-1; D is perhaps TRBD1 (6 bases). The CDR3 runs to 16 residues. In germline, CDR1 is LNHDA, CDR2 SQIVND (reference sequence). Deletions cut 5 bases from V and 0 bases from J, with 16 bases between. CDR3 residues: CASSSTGFRMNTEAFF. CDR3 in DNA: TGTGCCAGTAGTTCCACAGGGTTCCGCATGAACACTGAAGCTTTCTTT.

The CDR3 DNA reads as TGTGCCAGCAGTGAAGCGGAGGGGAAGGTCTATGGCTACACCTTC. This encodes CASSEAEGKVYGYTF. The chain carries TRBV2 and TRBJ1-2; D may be TRBD1 (5 bases). CDR1 is SNHLY and CDR2 is FYNNEI in the germline V gene. The CDR3 runs 15 residues. V was cut by 0 bases and J by 4 bases, with 12 bases left in between.

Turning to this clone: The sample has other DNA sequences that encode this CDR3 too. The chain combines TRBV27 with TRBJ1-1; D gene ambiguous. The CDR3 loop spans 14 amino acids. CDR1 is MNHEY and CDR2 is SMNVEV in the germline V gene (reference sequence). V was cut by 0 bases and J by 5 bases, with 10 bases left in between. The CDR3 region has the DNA TGTGCCAGCAGTTTATCTACCAGAGGTACTGAAGCTTTCTTT. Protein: CASSLSTRGTEAFF.

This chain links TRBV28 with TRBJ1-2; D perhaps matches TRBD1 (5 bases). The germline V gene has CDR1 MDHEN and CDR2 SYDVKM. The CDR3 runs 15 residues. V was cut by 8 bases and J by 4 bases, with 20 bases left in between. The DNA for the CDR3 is TGTGCCAGCGGAGCACGGATTTCAGGGTCCTATGGCTACACCTTC. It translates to CASGARISGSYGYTF.

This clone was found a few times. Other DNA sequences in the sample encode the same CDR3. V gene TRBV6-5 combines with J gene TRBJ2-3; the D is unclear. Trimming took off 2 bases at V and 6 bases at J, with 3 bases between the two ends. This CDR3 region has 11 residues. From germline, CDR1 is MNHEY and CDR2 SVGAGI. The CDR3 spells CASSYGDTQYF. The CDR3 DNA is TGTGCCAGCAGTTACGGGGATACGCAGTATTTT.

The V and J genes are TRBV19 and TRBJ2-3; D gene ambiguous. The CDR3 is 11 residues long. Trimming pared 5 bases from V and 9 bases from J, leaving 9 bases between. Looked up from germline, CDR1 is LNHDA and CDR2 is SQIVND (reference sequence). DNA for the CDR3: TGTGCCAGTAGTGGTGGGTCGACGCAGTATTTT. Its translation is CASSGGSTQYF. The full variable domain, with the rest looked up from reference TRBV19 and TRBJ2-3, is DGGITQSPKYLFRKEGQNVTLSCEQNLNHDAMYWYRQDPGQGLRLIYYSQIVNDFQKGDIAEGYSVSREKKESFPLTVTSAQKNPTAFYLCASSGGSTQYFGPGTRLTVL.

The DNA of the CDR3 is TGTGCCAGCAGCTCTGTTGCAGGGTACCCCTACGAGCAGTACTTC. Its translation: CASSSVAGYPYEQYF. The chain joins TRBV7-8 to TRBJ2-7; tentative D call: TRBD1 (5 bases). CDR1 is SGHVS and CDR2 is FQNEAQ in the germline V gene. The CDR3 has 15 residues. V gave up 4 bases and J gave up 2 bases, with 15 bases separating them.

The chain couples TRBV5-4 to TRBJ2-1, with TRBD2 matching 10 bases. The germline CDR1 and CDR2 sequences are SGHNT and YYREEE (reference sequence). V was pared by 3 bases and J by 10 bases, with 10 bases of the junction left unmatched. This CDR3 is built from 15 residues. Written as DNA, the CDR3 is TGTGCCAGCAGCTCGGCCTATCCGGGACTAGCGGAGCAGTTCTTC. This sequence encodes CASSSAYPGLAEQFF.

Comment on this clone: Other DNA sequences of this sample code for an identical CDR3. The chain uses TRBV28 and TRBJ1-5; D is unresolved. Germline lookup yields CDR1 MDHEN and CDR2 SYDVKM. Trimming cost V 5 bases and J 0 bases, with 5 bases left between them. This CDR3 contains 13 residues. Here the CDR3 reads CASSPYSNQPQHF. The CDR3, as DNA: TGTGCCAGCAGTCCATATAGCAATCAGCCCCAGCATTTT. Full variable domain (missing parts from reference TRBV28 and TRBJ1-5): DVKVTQSSRYLVKRTGEKVFLECVQDMDHENMFWYRQDPGLGLRLIYFSYDVKMKEKGDIPEGYSVSREKKERFSLILESASTNQTSMYLCASSPYSNQPQHFGDGTRLSIL.

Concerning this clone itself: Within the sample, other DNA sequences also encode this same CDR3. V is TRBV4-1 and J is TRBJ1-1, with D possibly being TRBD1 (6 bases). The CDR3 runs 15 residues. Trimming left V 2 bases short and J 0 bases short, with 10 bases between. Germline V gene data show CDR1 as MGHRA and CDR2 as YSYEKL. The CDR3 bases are TGCGCCAGCAGCCAACCGGGACAAATGAACACTGAAGCTTTCTTT. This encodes CASSQPGQMNTEAFF.

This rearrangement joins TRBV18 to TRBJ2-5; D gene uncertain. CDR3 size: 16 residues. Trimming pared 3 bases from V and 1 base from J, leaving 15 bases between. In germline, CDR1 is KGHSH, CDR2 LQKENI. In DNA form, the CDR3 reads TGTGCCAGCTCACCTAGTGACATTTTCTCCCAAGAGACCCAGTACTTC. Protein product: CASSPSDIFSQETQYF.

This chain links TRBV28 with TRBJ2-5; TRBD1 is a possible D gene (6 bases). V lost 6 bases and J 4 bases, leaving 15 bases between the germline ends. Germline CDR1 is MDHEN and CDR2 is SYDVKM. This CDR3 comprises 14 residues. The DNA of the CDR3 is TGTGCCAGCAGCCAAATACAGGGTCGAGAGACCCAGTACTTC. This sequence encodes CASSQIQGRETQYF.

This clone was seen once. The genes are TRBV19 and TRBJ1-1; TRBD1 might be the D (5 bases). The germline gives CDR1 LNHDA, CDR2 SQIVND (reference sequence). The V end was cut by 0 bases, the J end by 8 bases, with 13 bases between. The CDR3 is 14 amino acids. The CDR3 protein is CASSIDPGPGEAFF. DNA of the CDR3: TGTGCCAGTAGTATAGATCCGGGGCCGGGCGAAGCTTTCTTT.

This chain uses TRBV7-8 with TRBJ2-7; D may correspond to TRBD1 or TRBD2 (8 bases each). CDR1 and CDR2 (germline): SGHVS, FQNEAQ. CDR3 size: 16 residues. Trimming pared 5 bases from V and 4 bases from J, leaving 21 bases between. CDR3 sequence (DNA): TGTGCCAGCAGCCTCAGGGGGCGGGAGGCCCCGTACGAGCAGTACTTC. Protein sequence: CASSLRGREAPYEQYF.

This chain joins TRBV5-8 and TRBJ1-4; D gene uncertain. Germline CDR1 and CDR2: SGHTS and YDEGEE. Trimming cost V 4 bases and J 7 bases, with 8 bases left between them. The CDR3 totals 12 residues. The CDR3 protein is CASSPVREKLFF. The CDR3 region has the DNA TGTGCCAGCAGCCCCGTCCGTGAAAAACTGTTTTTT.

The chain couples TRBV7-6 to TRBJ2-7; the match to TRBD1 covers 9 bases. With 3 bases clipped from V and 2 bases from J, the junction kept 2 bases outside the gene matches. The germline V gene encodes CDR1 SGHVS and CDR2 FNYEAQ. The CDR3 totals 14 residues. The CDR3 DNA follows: TGTGCCAGCAGCTTGGACAGGGGTCCCTACGAGCAGTACTTC. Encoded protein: CASSLDRGPYEQYF.

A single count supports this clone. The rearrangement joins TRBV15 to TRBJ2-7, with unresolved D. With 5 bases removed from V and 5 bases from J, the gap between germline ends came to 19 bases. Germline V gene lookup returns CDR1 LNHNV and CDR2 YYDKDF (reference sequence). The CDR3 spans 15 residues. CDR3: CATSDGPGSSNEQYF. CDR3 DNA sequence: TGTGCCACCAGCGATGGGCCGGGTAGTTCGAACGAGCAGTACTTC.

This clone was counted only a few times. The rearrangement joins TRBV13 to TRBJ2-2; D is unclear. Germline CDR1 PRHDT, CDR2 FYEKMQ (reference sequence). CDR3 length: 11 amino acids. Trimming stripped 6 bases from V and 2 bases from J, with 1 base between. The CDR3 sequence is CASSNTGELFF. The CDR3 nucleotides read TGTGCCAGCAGTAACACCGGGGAGCTGTTTTTT.